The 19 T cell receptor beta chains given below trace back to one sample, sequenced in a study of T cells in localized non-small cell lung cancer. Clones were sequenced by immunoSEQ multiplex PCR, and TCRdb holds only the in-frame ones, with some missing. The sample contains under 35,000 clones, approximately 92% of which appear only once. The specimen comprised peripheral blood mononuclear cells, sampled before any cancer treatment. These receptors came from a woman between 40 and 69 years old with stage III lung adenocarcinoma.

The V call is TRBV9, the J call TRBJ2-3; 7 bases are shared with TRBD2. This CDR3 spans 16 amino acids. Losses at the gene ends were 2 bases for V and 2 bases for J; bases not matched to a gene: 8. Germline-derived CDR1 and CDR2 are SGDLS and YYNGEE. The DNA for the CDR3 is TGTGCCAGCAGCGTCCAAGCTAGCGGATTCACAGATACGCAGTATTTT. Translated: CASSVQASGFTDTQYF.

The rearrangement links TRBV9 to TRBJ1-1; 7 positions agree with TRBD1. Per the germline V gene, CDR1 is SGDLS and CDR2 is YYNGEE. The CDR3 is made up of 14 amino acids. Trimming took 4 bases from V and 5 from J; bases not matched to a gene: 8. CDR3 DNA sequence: TGTGCCAGCAGCCCCCGGACAGGCAGAACTGAAGCTTTCTTT. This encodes CASSPRTGRTEAFF.

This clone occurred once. The CDR3 nucleotides read TGTGCCAGCAGCACGGGGGGACAGGGACGGCAGCCCCAGCATTTT. Translation gives CASSTGGQGRQPQHF. This chain connects TRBV21-1 to TRBJ1-5; the table's TRBD1 call for D was not verified on the DNA. TRBV21-1 is assigned pseudogene status. The length of the CDR3 is 15 residues.

The CDR3 spells CASSLVRVQGYTF. The CDR3, as DNA: TGTGCCAGCAGCTTAGTAAGGGTACAAGGCTACACCTTC. The gene calls are TRBV7-2 and TRBJ1-2; D is unclear. Germline-derived CDR1 and CDR2 are SGHTA and FQGNSA. Trimming removed 1 base from V and 8 bases from J, with 11 bases in between. CDR3 length equals 13 residues.

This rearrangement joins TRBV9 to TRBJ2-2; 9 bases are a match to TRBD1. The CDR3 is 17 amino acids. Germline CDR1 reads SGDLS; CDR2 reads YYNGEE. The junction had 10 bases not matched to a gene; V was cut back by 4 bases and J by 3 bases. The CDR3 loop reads CASSTLGQGSDTGELFF. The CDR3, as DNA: TGTGCCAGCAGCACCCTCGGACAGGGGTCTGACACCGGGGAGCTGTTTTTT.

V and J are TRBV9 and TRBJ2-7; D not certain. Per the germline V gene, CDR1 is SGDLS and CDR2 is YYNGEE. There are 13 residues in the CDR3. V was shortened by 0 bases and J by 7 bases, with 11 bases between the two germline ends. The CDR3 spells CASSVGGRDEQYF. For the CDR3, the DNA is TGTGCCAGCAGCGTAGGAGGCAGAGATGAGCAGTACTTC.

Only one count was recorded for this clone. The CDR3 sequence is CAYRAPNQPQHF. In nucleotides, the CDR3 is TGTGCCTACCGGGCCCCAAATCAGCCCCAGCATTTT. The V gene is TRBV30, the J gene TRBJ1-5; D is undetermined. The CDR3 loop spans 12 amino acids. Trimming removed 7 bases at V and 4 bases at J, with 11 bases between. Germline loops: CDR1 GTSNPN, CDR2 SVGIG (reference sequence).

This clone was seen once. The CDR3 DNA reads as TGTGCCAGCAGCCCGAGCCTCGGGCGGAATGAGCAGTTCTTC. Its protein is CASSPSLGRNEQFF. The V and J genes are TRBV7-7 and TRBJ2-1; D remains unclear. CDR3 length: 14 residues. Germline CDR1 is SSHAT and CDR2 is FNYEAQ (reference sequence). V lost 5 bases to trimming and J lost 7 bases, with 15 bases between them.

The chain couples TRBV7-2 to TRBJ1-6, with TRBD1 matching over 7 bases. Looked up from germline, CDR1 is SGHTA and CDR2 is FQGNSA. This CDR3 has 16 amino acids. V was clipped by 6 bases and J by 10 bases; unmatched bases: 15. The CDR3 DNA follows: TGTGCCAGCAGTTCTATCTCGACAGGGTATCTGTCACCCCTCCACTTT. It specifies CASSSISTGYLSPLHF.

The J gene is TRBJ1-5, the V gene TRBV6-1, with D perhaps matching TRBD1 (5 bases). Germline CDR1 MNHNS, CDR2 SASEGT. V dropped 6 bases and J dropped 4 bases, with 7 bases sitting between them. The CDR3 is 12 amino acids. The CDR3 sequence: CASRQANQPQHF. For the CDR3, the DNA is TGTGCCAGCAGACAGGCTAATCAGCCCCAGCATTTT.

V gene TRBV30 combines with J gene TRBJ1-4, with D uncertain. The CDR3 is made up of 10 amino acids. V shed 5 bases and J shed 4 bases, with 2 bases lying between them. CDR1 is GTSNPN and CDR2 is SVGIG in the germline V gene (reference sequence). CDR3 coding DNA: TGTGCCTGGGGTAATGAAAAACTGTTTTTT. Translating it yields CAWGNEKLFF.

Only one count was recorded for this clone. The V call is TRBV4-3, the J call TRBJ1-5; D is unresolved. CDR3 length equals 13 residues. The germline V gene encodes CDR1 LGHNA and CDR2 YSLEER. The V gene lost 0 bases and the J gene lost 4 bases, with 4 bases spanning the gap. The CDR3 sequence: CASSQDMNQPQHF. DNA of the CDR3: TGCGCCAGCAGCCAAGATATGAATCAGCCCCAGCATTTT.

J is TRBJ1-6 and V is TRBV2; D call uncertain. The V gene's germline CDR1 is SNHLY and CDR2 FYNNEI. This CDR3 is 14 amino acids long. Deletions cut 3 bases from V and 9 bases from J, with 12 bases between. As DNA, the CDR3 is TGTGCCAGCAGTGATCTGGGATCTGTTTCACCCCTCCACTTT. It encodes CASSDLGSVSPLHF.

For the CDR3, the DNA is TGTGCCTGGAGTGGGTCTGGGGCCAACGTCCTGACTTTC. Protein product: CAWSGSGANVLTF. This sequence joins TRBV30 and TRBJ2-6, with D unclear. V was shortened by 1 base and J by 1 base, with 2 bases between the two germline ends. CDR1 is GTSNPN and CDR2 is SVGIG in the germline V gene (reference sequence). This CDR3 contains 13 residues.

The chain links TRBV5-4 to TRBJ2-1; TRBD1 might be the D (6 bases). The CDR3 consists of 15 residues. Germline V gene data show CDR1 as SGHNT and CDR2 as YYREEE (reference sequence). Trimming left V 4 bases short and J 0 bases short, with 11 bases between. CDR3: CASSPAGDSYNEQFF. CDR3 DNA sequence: TGTGCCAGCAGCCCTGCAGGGGACTCCTACAATGAGCAGTTCTTC.

The CDR3 nucleotides are TGTGCCACCGCGACAGGTCTGAACACTGAAGCTTTCTTT. It codes for CATATGLNTEAFF. V gene TRBV6-5 combines with J gene TRBJ1-1, with a weak D call TRBD1 (6 bases). Germline V gene sequence: CDR1 MNHEY, CDR2 SVGAGI. The CDR3 has 13 residues. V was cut by 10 bases and J by 0 bases, with 12 bases left in between.

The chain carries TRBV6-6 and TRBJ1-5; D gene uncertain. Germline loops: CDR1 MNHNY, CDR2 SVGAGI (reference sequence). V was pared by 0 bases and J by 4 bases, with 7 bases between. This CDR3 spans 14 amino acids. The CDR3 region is CASSYSRENQPQHF. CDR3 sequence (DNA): TGTGCCAGCAGTTACTCAAGGGAAAATCAGCCCCAGCATTTT.

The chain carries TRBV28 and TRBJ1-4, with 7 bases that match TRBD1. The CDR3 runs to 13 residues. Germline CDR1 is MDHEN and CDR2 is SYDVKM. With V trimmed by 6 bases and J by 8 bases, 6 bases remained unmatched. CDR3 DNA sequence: TGTGCCAGCAGGAATACAGGGGAGGAAAAACTGTTTTTT. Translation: CASRNTGEEKLFF.

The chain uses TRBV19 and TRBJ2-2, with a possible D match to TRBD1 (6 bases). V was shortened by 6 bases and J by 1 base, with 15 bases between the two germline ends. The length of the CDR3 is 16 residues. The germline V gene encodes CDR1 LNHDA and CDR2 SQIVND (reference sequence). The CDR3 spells CASRDSGNKNTGELFF. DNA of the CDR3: TGTGCCAGTAGGGACAGTGGAAATAAGAACACCGGGGAGCTGTTTTTT.